The 25 T cell receptor beta chains listed next were all sequenced from one sample in a study of shared clonotypes between healthy human individuals. The repertoire was sequenced with immunoSEQ multiplex PCR; TCRdb's copy has only in-frame clones and lacks some. The data show 2 million or so clones, with 85% to 95% seen just once and around 0.13% held by the top ten. Sample: naive CD4+ T cells sorted from blood. Subset reported: CD45RA+ positively selected. Receptor source: a man between 18 and 29 years old in good health.

This sequence joins TRBV30 and TRBJ2-7; 8 bases align to TRBD1. The CDR3 runs to 13 residues. Germline CDR1 GTSNPN, CDR2 SVGIG (reference sequence). Losses at the gene ends were 2 bases for V and 5 bases for J; bases not matched to a gene: 5. CDR3 DNA: TGTGCCTGGAGTCCGGACAGGGTCAACGAGCAGTACTTC. Residues: CAWSPDRVNEQYF.

As to this clone: This CDR3 is also generated by other DNA sequences in the sample. The V and J genes are TRBV10-3 and TRBJ1-5, with no clear D. This CDR3 is 12 amino acids long. V lost 2 bases and J 4 bases, leaving 3 bases between the germline ends. CDR1 ENHRY and CDR2 SYGVKD come from the germline V gene. The CDR3 loop reads CAISELNQPQHF. The DNA of the CDR3 is TGTGCCATCAGTGAGCTAAATCAGCCCCAGCATTTT.

This clone was found once. This rearrangement joins TRBV4-1 to TRBJ1-5; D ambiguous. Germline V CDR1 and CDR2: MGHRA, YSYEKL. Trimming took off 1 base at V and 4 bases at J, with 5 bases between the two ends. The CDR3 loop spans 13 amino acids. The CDR3 DNA is TGCGCCAGCAGCCAAGCCGTAAATCAGCCCCAGCATTTT. Residues: CASSQAVNQPQHF.

This clone appeared once. The rearrangement joins TRBV6-1 to TRBJ1-5, with D unclear. The CDR3 runs to 14 residues. Germline V gene lookup returns CDR1 MNHNS and CDR2 SASEGT. V was pared by 4 bases and J by 9 bases, with 16 bases between. The chain's CDR3 is CASSGGGLGRPQHF. The DNA of the CDR3 is TGTGCCAGCAGTGGGGGAGGGCTGGGCAGGCCCCAGCATTTT.

As regards this clone: One end of the junction does not line up with germline, which may come from a read error. The chain recombines TRBV19 with TRBJ2-5; D ambiguous. The CDR3 totals 15 residues. CDR1 and CDR2 (germline): LNHDA, SQIVND (reference sequence). The CDR3 loop reads CASSILLSGQKTQYF. In DNA, the CDR3 is TGTGCCAGTAGTATCCTCCTATCCGGCCAAAAGACCCAGTACTTC.

The genes are TRBV6-6 and TRBJ2-3; the match to TRBD1 covers 9 bases. This CDR3 is 14 amino acids long. CDR1 is MNHNY and CDR2 is SVGAGI in the germline V gene (reference sequence). The ends lost 7 bases at V and 3 bases at J; junction bases unmatched: 5. Here the CDR3 reads CASTDRGETDTQYF. The CDR3 nucleotides are TGTGCCAGCACCGACAGGGGGGAGACAGATACGCAGTATTTT.

The rearrangement joins TRBV5-1 to TRBJ2-7; 7 bases match TRBD2. Germline trimming cut 4 bases from V and 4 bases from J; bases unmatched to any gene: 14. The length of the CDR3 is 16 residues. Germline CDR1 SGHRS, CDR2 YFSETQ. In nucleotides, the CDR3 is TGCGCCAGCAGCATACCTAGCGGTAGAGATTCTTACGAGCAGTACTTC. It encodes CASSIPSGRDSYEQYF. Variable domain in full (rest from reference TRBV5-1 and TRBJ2-7): KAGVTQTPRYLIKTRGQQVTLSCSPISGHRSVSWYQQTPGQGLQFLFEYFSETQRNKGNFPGRFSGRQFSNSRSEMNVSTLELGDSALYLCASSIPSGRDSYEQYFGPGTRLTVT.

The V and J genes are TRBV5-4 and TRBJ1-6, with TRBD1 matching over 8 bases. Per germline, CDR1 SGHNT and CDR2 YYREEE (reference sequence). CDR3 length equals 14 residues. V shed 0 bases and J 9 bases; nucleotides not matched to a gene: 2. CDR3 amino acids: CASSLGTGPSPLHF. DNA for the CDR3: TGTGCCAGCAGCTTGGGGACAGGGCCTTCACCCCTCCACTTT.

V is TRBV19 and J is TRBJ1-1, with TRBD1 matching 9 bases. Germline CDR1 LNHDA, CDR2 SQIVND (reference sequence). The J segment lost 4 bases and the V segment lost 8 bases, leaving 17 bases of the junction unmatched. CDR3 size: 17 residues. In DNA form, the CDR3 reads TGTGCCAGTGGAGACCTTACGGGACAGGGTCGAGGCACTGAAGCTTTCTTT. This codes for CASGDLTGQGRGTEAFF.

In this sample, this clone turned up a few times. The V call is TRBV10-2, the J call TRBJ2-3; 10 bases are a match to TRBD2. V was pared by 4 bases and J by 3 bases, with 7 bases of the junction left unmatched. Germline V gene sequence: CDR1 WSHSY, CDR2 SAAADI. The CDR3 covers 16 residues. The CDR3 here is CASSGPGLARTDTQYF. For the CDR3, the DNA is TGCGCCAGCAGTGGCCCGGGACTAGCGAGGACAGATACGCAGTATTTT.

The gene calls are TRBV10-2 and TRBJ1-5; no reliable D call. Germline V CDR1 and CDR2: WSHSY, SAAADI. The CDR3 has 13 amino acids. V shed 6 bases and J shed 8 bases, with 14 bases lying between them. DNA of the CDR3: TGCGCCAGCAGACGAGGCGTTCTAGAGCCCCAGCATTTT. This encodes CASRRGVLEPQHF.

The V gene is TRBV10-3, the J gene TRBJ2-7, with D maybe TRBD1 (7 bases). The CDR3 has 13 amino acids. Germline values: CDR1 ENHRY, CDR2 SYGVKD. Trimming cost V 10 bases and J 2 bases, with 15 bases left between them. The CDR3 region is CASHPGGTYEQYF. DNA for the CDR3: TGTGCCAGCCATCCAGGGGGGACCTACGAGCAGTACTTC.

Points on this clone: Other DNA sequences in the sample encode the same CDR3. This chain links TRBV18 with TRBJ1-4; no definite D call. Trimming took off 3 bases at V and 8 bases at J, with 10 bases between the two ends. Germline values: CDR1 KGHSH, CDR2 LQKENI. This CDR3 spans 13 amino acids. This chain's CDR3 is CASSPLKGEKLFF. CDR3 DNA sequence: TGTGCCAGCTCACCGTTGAAAGGGGAAAAACTGTTTTTT.

This clone is a singleton in its sample. V usage is TRBV10-3 and J usage is TRBJ2-7, with D perhaps matching TRBD2 (6 bases). CDR3 length: 14 residues. Trimming left V 7 bases short and J 0 bases short, with 13 bases between. The germline CDR1 and CDR2 sequences are ENHRY and SYGVKD. CDR3 in amino acids: CAINGGVNSYEQYF. Here the CDR3 DNA reads TGTGCCATCAACGGCGGGGTAAACTCCTACGAGCAGTACTTC.

This clone was found a few times. The chain joins TRBV10-2 to TRBJ1-6, with unresolved D. Trimming removed 6 bases at V and 12 bases at J, with 15 bases between. The CDR3 extends over 13 amino acids. Germline CDR1 WSHSY, CDR2 SAAADI. The CDR3 spells CASRDGGLEPLHF. The CDR3 DNA reads as TGCGCCAGCAGAGATGGCGGTCTTGAACCCCTCCACTTT.

The chain employs TRBV27 and TRBJ1-6, with 9 bases that match TRBD1. The CDR3 loop spans 14 amino acids. V was clipped by 5 bases and J by 9 bases; unmatched bases: 5. Per the germline V gene, CDR1 is MNHEY and CDR2 is SMNVEV (reference sequence). CDR3 bases: TGTGCCAGCAGTCGGGGACAGGGCGGTTCACCCCTCCACTTT. It codes for CASSRGQGGSPLHF.

The genes are TRBV6-1 and TRBJ1-1; D is perhaps TRBD1 (5 bases). The CDR3 spans 14 residues. V lost 10 bases and J lost 0, with 15 bases in between. CDR1 is MNHNS, CDR2 SASEGT, per germline. CDR3 in amino acids: CATYQGAMNTEAFF. The CDR3 DNA follows: TGTGCCACATATCAGGGTGCCATGAACACTGAAGCTTTCTTT.

The chain recombines TRBV18 with TRBJ2-7; D tentatively fits TRBD1 or TRBD2 (5 bases each). V was shortened by 6 bases and J by 2 bases, with 17 bases between the two germline ends. The V gene's germline CDR1 is KGHSH and CDR2 LQKENI. The CDR3 runs to 15 residues. The chain's CDR3 is CASSPGRGPPYEQYF. CDR3 sequence (DNA): TGTGCCAGCTCCCCCGGCCGGGGCCCACCCTACGAGCAGTACTTC.

V usage is TRBV29-1 and J usage is TRBJ2-7, with D maybe TRBD1 (6 bases). The CDR3 totals 14 residues. Trimming stripped 1 base from V and 4 bases from J, with 14 bases between. Germline CDR1 reads SQVTM; CDR2 reads ANQGSEA. DNA of the CDR3: TGCAGCGTTGAAGGGGGAACAGGGAAGTACGAGCAGTACTTC. Translated: CSVEGGTGKYEQYF.

This chain connects TRBV9 to TRBJ2-2, with D unclear. V was shortened by 6 bases and J by 0 bases, with 9 bases between the two germline ends. Germline CDR1 is SGDLS and CDR2 is YYNGEE. The CDR3 has 14 residues. CDR3 nucleotides: TGTGCCAGCACGGCAGAAACGAACACCGGGGAGCTGTTTTTT. This codes for CASTAETNTGELFF. Full variable domain (outside the CDR3, taken from reference TRBV9 and TRBJ2-2): DSGVTQTPKHLITATGQRVTLRCSPRSGDLSVYWYQQSLDQGLQFLIQYYNGEERAKGNILERFSAQQFPDLHSELNLSSLELGDSALYFCASTAETNTGELFFGEGSRLTVL.

The chain joins TRBV28 to TRBJ1-6, with TRBD1 matching over 9 bases. V dropped 4 bases and J dropped 7; count of bases not matched to a gene: 8. The CDR3 sequence is 16 residues long. In germline, CDR1 is MDHEN, CDR2 SYDVKM. The CDR3 sequence: CASSSPGQGSNSPLHF. The CDR3 DNA follows: TGTGCCAGCAGTTCCCCGGGACAGGGAAGCAATTCACCCCTCCACTTT.

CDR3 region: CASSAGVYEQYF. The CDR3 DNA follows: TGTGCCAGCAGCGCGGGAGTCTACGAGCAGTACTTC. The chain uses TRBV5-4 and TRBJ2-7, with TRBD2 matching over 7 bases. With 4 bases clipped from V and 3 bases from J, the junction kept 1 base outside the gene matches. Germline loops: CDR1 SGHNT, CDR2 YYREEE (reference sequence). The CDR3 is made up of 12 amino acids.

The chain employs TRBV5-1 and TRBJ1-2; no clear D. The CDR3 runs to 15 residues. The germline V and J ends were trimmed by 3 bases and 1 base, with 13 bases remaining between them. CDR1 SGHRS and CDR2 YFSETQ come from the germline V gene. CDR3 region: CASSSKYDGNYGYTF. The CDR3 bases are TGCGCCAGCAGCTCCAAATACGACGGTAACTATGGCTACACCTTC.

The chain uses TRBV2 and TRBJ1-1, with D maybe TRBD1 (5 bases). Trimming took off 0 bases at V and 1 base at J, with 9 bases between the two ends. This CDR3 spans 15 amino acids. Germline CDR1 is SNHLY and CDR2 is FYNNEI. The CDR3: CASSEARTPNTEAFF. The DNA of the CDR3 is TGTGCCAGCAGTGAAGCGCGGACACCGAACACTGAAGCTTTCTTT.

This chain uses TRBV6-5 with TRBJ2-7; 9 bases map to TRBD1. CDR3 length: 15 residues. J lost 0 bases, V lost 6 bases, and 6 bases had no gene match. Germline V lookup: CDR1 MNHEY, CDR2 SVGAGI. CDR3 residues: CASSPGTGHSYEQYF. Written as DNA, the CDR3 is TGTGCCAGCAGCCCTGGGACAGGGCACTCCTACGAGCAGTACTTC.